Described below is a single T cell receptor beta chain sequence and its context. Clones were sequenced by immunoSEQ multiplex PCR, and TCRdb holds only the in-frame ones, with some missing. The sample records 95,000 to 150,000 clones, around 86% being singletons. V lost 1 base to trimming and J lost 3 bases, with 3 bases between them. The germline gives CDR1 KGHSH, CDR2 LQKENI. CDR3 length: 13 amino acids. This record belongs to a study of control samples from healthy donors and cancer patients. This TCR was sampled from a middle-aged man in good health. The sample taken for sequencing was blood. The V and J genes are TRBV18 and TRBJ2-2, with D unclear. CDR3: CASSPHDTGELFF. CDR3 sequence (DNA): TGTGCCAGCTCACCACATGACACCGGGGAGCTGTTTTTT.